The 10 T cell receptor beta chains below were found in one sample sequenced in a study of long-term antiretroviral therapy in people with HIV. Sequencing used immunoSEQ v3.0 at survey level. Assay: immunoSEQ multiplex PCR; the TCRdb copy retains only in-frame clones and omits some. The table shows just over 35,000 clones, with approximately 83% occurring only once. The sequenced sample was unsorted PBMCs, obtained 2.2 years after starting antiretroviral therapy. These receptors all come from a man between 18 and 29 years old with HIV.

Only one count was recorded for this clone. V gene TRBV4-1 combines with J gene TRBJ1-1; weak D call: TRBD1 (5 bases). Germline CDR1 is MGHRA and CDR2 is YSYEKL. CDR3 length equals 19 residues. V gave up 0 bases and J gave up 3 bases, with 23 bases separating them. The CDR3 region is CASSQEFPPIGGRYTEAFF. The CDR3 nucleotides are TGCGCCAGCAGCCAAGAGTTTCCACCCATCGGGGGAAGGTACACTGAAGCTTTCTTT.

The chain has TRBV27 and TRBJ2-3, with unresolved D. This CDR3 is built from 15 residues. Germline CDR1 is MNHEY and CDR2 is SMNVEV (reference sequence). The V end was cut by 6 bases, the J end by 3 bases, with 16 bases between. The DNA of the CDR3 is TGTGCCAGCAGAACCGGTGGCGTAGGGACAGATACGCAGTATTTT. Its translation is CASRTGGVGTDTQYF.

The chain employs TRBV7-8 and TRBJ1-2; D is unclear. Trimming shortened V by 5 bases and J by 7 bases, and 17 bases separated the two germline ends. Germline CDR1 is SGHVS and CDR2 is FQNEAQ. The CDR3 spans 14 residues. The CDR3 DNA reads TGTGCCAGCAGCCCCTTTTCCGGGGAGGGTGGCTACACCTTC. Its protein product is CASSPFSGEGGYTF.

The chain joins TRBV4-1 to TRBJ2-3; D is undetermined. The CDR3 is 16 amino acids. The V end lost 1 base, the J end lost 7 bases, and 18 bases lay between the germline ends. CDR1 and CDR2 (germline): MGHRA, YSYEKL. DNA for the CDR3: TGCGCCAGCAGCCAAGCTCGCGGACCACGTAGCAATACGCAGTATTTT. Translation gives CASSQARGPRSNTQYF.

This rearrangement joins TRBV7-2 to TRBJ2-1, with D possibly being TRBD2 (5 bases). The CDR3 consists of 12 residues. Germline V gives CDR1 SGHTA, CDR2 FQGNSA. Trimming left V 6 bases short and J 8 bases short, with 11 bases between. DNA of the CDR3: TGTGCCAGCAGTCGGACTGGGTATGAGCAGTTCTTC. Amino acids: CASSRTGYEQFF.

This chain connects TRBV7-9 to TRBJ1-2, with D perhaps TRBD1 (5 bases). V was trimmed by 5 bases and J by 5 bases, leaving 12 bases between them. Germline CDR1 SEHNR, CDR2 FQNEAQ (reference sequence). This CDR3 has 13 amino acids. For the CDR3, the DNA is TGTGCCAGCAGCCAGCCGGGGGGATATGGCTACACCTTC. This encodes CASSQPGGYGYTF.

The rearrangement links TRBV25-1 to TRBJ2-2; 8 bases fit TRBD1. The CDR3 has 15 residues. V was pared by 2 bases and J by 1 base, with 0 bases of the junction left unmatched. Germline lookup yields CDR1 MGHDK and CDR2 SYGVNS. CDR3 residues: CASSEDRGNTGELFF. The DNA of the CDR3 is TGTGCCAGCAGTGAAGACAGGGGGAACACCGGGGAGCTGTTTTTT.

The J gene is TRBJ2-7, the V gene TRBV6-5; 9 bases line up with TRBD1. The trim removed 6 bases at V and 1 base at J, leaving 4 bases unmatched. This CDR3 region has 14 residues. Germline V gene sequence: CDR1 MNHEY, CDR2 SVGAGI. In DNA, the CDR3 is TGTGCCAGCAGCAGGGACAGGGTTTCCTACGAGCAGTACTTC. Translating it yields CASSRDRVSYEQYF.

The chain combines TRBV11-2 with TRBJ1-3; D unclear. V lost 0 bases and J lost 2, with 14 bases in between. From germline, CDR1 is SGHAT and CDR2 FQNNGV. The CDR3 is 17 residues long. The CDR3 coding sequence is TGTGCCAGCAGCTTAGATCGATGGGGTGATGCTGGAAACACCATATATTTT. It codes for CASSLDRWGDAGNTIYF.

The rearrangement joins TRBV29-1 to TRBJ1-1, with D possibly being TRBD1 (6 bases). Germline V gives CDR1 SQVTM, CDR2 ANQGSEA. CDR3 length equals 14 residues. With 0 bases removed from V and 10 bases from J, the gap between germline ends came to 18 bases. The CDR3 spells CSVEDWADTGIAFF. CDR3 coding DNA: TGCAGCGTTGAAGACTGGGCAGATACAGGGATAGCTTTCTTT. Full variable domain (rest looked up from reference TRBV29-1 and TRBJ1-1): SAVISQKPSRDICQRGTSLTIQCQVDSQVTMMFWYRQQPGQSLTLIATANQGSEATYESGFVIDKFPISRPNLTFSTLTVSNMSPEDSSIYLCSVEDWADTGIAFFGQGTRLTVV.